This TCR beta chain comes out of a study of control samples from healthy donors and cancer patients (dated by TCRdb to the early 2020s). Library method: the immunoSEQ multiplex PCR assay. Imported from immuneACCESS, the table was reduced by TCRdb to in-frame sequences with V and J called. These copies leave out some clones; in studies compared against another copy, an unresolved V gene accounts for under half, and the cause of the remainder is not known. For this sample the table gives over 100,000 clones, of which about 90% were detected only once. The top ten hold 2% to 2.5% of the sample. Sequences SGDLS (CDR1) and YYNGEE (CDR2) are obtained from the germline V gene. Counted from cysteine to phenylalanine, this CDR3 has 15 amino acids. Only the CDR3 DNA is retained, 45 bases long and in frame from the first base. Trimming costs V 4 bases and J 0 bases, and their ends lie 12 bases apart. This clone came up once. No antigen is known for it. Base qualities are not provided; no much larger clone lies one nucleotide away.

The sequence came from a woman between 50 and 59 years old in good health. Here the chain combines TRBV9 and TRBJ2-3, with the D gene tentatively TRBD1 or TRBD2, based on 5 matching bases in each. The sample comprised blood. The CDR3: CASSLGTQSTDTQYF. The nucleotide sequence reads TGTGCCAGCAGCCTTGGGACCCAGAGCACAGATACGCAGTATTTT.